Listed here are 28 T cell receptor beta chains from one sample, sequenced in a study of control samples from healthy donors and cancer patients. Repertoires were generated with immunoSEQ multiplex PCR, while TCRdb's copy carries only in-frame clones and drops some. Counted here are approximately 160,000 clones, approximately 94% occurring once; the ten biggest clones make up 1.1% to 1.5%. Sequences were obtained from blood. The receptors were gathered from a woman between 18 and 30 years old in good health.

This chain links TRBV11-1 with TRBJ1-1; 7 bases agree with TRBD1. Looked up from germline, CDR1 is SGHAT and CDR2 is FQDESV (reference sequence). The CDR3 has 14 residues. J lost 0 bases, V lost 6 bases, and 4 bases had no gene match. The CDR3 coding sequence is TGTGCCAGCAGGAAGGACAGGTTGAACACTGAAGCTTTCTTT. This sequence encodes CASRKDRLNTEAFF.

The V call is TRBV4-3, the J call TRBJ1-2, with TRBD1 matching over 10 bases. In germline, CDR1 is LGHNA, CDR2 YSLEER. Trimming removed 4 bases from V and 4 bases from J; junction bases left unmatched: 6. The CDR3 runs to 15 residues. CDR3 DNA sequence: TGCGCCAGCAGCCGCTCCGGGACAGGGGTCTATGGCTACACCTTC. This codes for CASSRSGTGVYGYTF.

V gene TRBV5-8 combines with J gene TRBJ1-2; the D gene is possibly TRBD1 (5 bases). CDR1 is SGHTS and CDR2 is YDEGEE in the germline V gene. Trimming shortened V by 0 bases and J by 7 bases, and 19 bases separated the two germline ends. The CDR3 covers 16 residues. The CDR3 DNA reads as TGTGCCAGCAGCTTGGGGTTTGATCCAGGGAAGGCTGGCTACACCTTC. Translated: CASSLGFDPGKAGYTF.

The chain recombines TRBV29-1 with TRBJ1-2; TRBD1 aligns across 7 bases. After removal of 5 bases from V and 6 bases from J, the junction contained 9 bases not matched to a gene. Looked up from germline, CDR1 is SQVTM and CDR2 is ANQGSEA. The CDR3 sequence is 13 residues long. CDR3 loop: CSVPPTGFHGYTF. The CDR3 DNA is TGCAGCGTTCCCCCGACAGGGTTCCATGGCTACACCTTC.

The J gene is TRBJ1-5, the V gene TRBV28; possible D gene TRBD1, 6 bases. V was trimmed by 8 bases and J by 7 bases, leaving 18 bases between them. The CDR3 runs to 14 residues. CDR1 and CDR2 from the germline V gene are MDHEN and SYDVKM. The CDR3 here is CASQLGGGGQPQHF. Written as DNA, the CDR3 is TGTGCCAGCCAACTAGGAGGGGGTGGACAGCCCCAGCATTTT.

This clone turned up a few times. The chain couples TRBV3-1 (or the pseudogene TRBV3-2) to TRBJ1-1; TRBD1 matches 7 bases. The germline gives CDR1 LGHDT, CDR2 YNNKEL (reference sequence). This CDR3 has 14 residues. V was pared by 4 bases and J by 5 bases, with 7 bases of the junction left unmatched. CDR3 in DNA: TGTGCCAGCAGCCCTTCAGGGGGAGGAACTGAAGCTTTCTTT. Translation gives CASSPSGGGTEAFF.

The chain joins TRBV19 to TRBJ1-1; D not resolved. This CDR3 is 15 amino acids long. In germline, CDR1 is LNHDA, CDR2 SQIVND (reference sequence). With 7 bases removed from V and 0 bases from J, the gap between germline ends came to 15 bases. In DNA form, the CDR3 reads TGTGCCAGTATAGAGACGGCTATTATGAACACTGAAGCTTTCTTT. This gives the protein CASIETAIMNTEAFF.

This rearrangement joins TRBV11-3 to TRBJ1-6, with 7 positions matching TRBD1. Trimming cost V 0 bases and J 10 bases; bases outside gene matches: 6. The CDR3 extends over 15 amino acids. Germline CDR1 is SGHNT and CDR2 is YENEEA. The CDR3 loop reads CASSLEKGAASPLHF. DNA of the CDR3: TGTGCCAGCAGCTTAGAAAAGGGGGCAGCCTCACCCCTCCACTTT.

This rearrangement joins TRBV10-3 to TRBJ1-1, with 8 bases fitting TRBD1. This CDR3 has 14 residues. Germline CDR1 ENHRY, CDR2 SYGVKD. Germline trimming cut 3 bases from V and 11 bases from J; bases unmatched to any gene: 11. The CDR3 DNA sequence: TGTGCCATCAGTGACCGTGAGACAGGGGTAAACGCTTTCTTT. Protein: CAISDRETGVNAFF.

This CDR3 is CASSLGEGDRGEAFF. The CDR3 DNA reads TGTGCCAGCAGTTTAGGGGAGGGGGACAGGGGTGAAGCTTTCTTT. This chain links TRBV28 with TRBJ1-1; 10 bases are a match to TRBD1. CDR1 and CDR2 (germline): MDHEN, SYDVKM. This CDR3 contains 15 residues. With 2 bases clipped from V and 7 bases from J, the junction kept 7 bases outside the gene matches. Together with reference TRBV28 and TRBJ1-1, the CDR3 gives the full variable domain: DVKVTQSSRYLVKRTGEKVFLECVQDMDHENMFWYRQDPGLGLRLIYFSYDVKMKEKGDIPEGYSVSREKKERFSLILESASTNQTSMYLCASSLGEGDRGEAFFGQGTRLTVV.

The chain carries TRBV28 and TRBJ2-7, with D possibly TRBD1 on 6 matching bases. The CDR3 runs 15 residues. The germline gives CDR1 MDHEN, CDR2 SYDVKM. The V end lost 7 bases, the J end lost 2 bases, and 18 bases lay between the germline ends. CDR3 nucleotide sequence: TGTGCCAGCACCTTGGGGACAAGTTCCCCCTACGAGCAGTACTTC. This sequence encodes CASTLGTSSPYEQYF.

This clone was found a few times. The rearrangement uses TRBV6-1 and TRBJ2-3; 8 nucleotides match TRBD2. The CDR3 spans 15 residues. Germline loops: CDR1 MNHNS, CDR2 SASEGT. V lost 3 bases, J lost 4 bases, and 6 bases stayed unmatched. This CDR3 reads CASSDSAGGPDTQYF. CDR3 nucleotide sequence: TGTGCCAGCAGTGATTCGGCGGGAGGTCCAGATACGCAGTATTTT.

This chain connects TRBV6-5 to TRBJ1-6, with D unresolved. This CDR3 is 16 amino acids long. Germline CDR1 is MNHEY and CDR2 is SVGAGI. V dropped 0 bases and J dropped 3 bases, with 9 bases sitting between them. This CDR3 is CASSYSLGFYNSPLHF. CDR3 DNA: TGTGCCAGCAGTTACTCGTTGGGATTCTATAATTCACCCCTCCACTTT.

The gene calls are TRBV21-1 and TRBJ2-5; TRBD1 is the table's D call and was not checked against the DNA. TRBV21-1 is tagged as a pseudogene. The length of the CDR3 is 11 residues. The CDR3 sequence is CASPRGETQYF. In DNA form, the CDR3 reads TGTGCCAGCCCCAGGGGAGAGACCCAGTACTTC.

This chain joins TRBV5-1 and TRBJ2-1; 11 bases fit TRBD2. Trimming took 3 bases from V and 5 from J; bases not matched to a gene: 4. Germline V gene data show CDR1 as SGHRS and CDR2 as YFSETQ. This CDR3 is built from 15 residues. The CDR3 DNA follows: TGCGCCAGCAGCTCCGGGACTAGCGGTGACAATGAGCAGTTCTTC. Its protein is CASSSGTSGDNEQFF.

The genes are TRBV25-1 and TRBJ1-1, with D unresolved. In germline, CDR1 is MGHDK, CDR2 SYGVNS. Trimming left V 6 bases short and J 6 bases short, with 14 bases between. The CDR3 is made up of 13 amino acids. The CDR3 loop is CASSTQWPPEAFF. CDR3 nucleotides: TGTGCCAGCAGCACTCAGTGGCCGCCTGAAGCTTTCTTT. Filled out from reference TRBV25-1 and TRBJ1-1, the complete variable domain reads EADIYQTPRYLVIGTGKKITLECSQTMGHDKMYWYQQDPGMELHLIHYSYGVNSTEKGDLSSESTVSRIRTEHFPLTLESARPSHTSQYLCASSTQWPPEAFFGQGTRLTVV.

This clone was seen once. The chain uses TRBV11-2 and TRBJ1-1; 8 positions agree with TRBD1. In germline, CDR1 is SGHAT, CDR2 FQNNGV. The CDR3 loop spans 13 amino acids. V shed 2 bases, J shed 5 bases, and the junction held 1 base outside the gene matches. CDR3 region: CASSLNRGTEAFF. In DNA, the CDR3 is TGTGCCAGCAGCTTAAACAGGGGGACTGAAGCTTTCTTT. Based on the CDR3 plus reference TRBV11-2 and TRBJ1-1, the full variable domain is EAGVAQSPRYKIIEKRQSVAFWCNPISGHATLYWYQQILGQGPKLLIQFQNNGVVDDSQLPKDRFSAERLKGVDSTLKIQPAKLEDSAVYLCASSLNRGTEAFFGQGTRLTVV.

The V and J genes are TRBV19 and TRBJ1-1; 8 bases are a match to TRBD1. V was clipped by 7 bases and J by 3 bases; unmatched bases: 4. CDR3 size: 13 residues. Germline lookup yields CDR1 LNHDA and CDR2 SQIVND (reference sequence). CDR3 DNA: TGTGCCAGTAAGGACAGGGCGGACACTGAAGCTTTCTTT. Translated: CASKDRADTEAFF.

V usage is TRBV28 and J usage is TRBJ2-7; 7 nucleotides agree with TRBD2. The CDR3 has 14 amino acids. Germline trimming cut 7 bases from V and 5 bases from J; bases unmatched to any gene: 11. Germline CDR1 and CDR2: MDHEN and SYDVKM. The CDR3 region has the DNA TGTGCCAGCACCCACCAGCGGGGTAGAGACGAGCAGTACTTC. It yields the protein CASTHQRGRDEQYF.

About this clone itself: This sample includes further DNA sequences coding for the same CDR3. The V gene is TRBV5-1, the J gene TRBJ2-7; TRBD2 matches at 8 bases. Germline assignment: CDR1 SGHRS and CDR2 YFSETQ. V was clipped by 5 bases and J by 3 bases; unmatched bases: 1. The CDR3 has 12 residues. Written as DNA, the CDR3 is TGCGCCAGCAGTCGGGAGGGCTACGAGCAGTACTTC. This codes for CASSREGYEQYF.

The rearrangement uses TRBV10-3 and TRBJ1-2; D unclear. The germline CDR1 and CDR2 sequences are ENHRY and SYGVKD. Trimming took 2 bases from V and 0 from J, leaving 7 bases between them. CDR3 length: 14 amino acids. CDR3 DNA: TGTGCCATCAGTGAGCTCGATTCTAACTATGGCTACACCTTC. This gives the protein CAISELDSNYGYTF.

J is TRBJ1-1 and V is TRBV29-1; D is possibly TRBD1 (6 bases). From germline, CDR1 is SQVTM and CDR2 ANQGSEA. This CDR3 is built from 14 residues. V lost 6 bases and J lost 10, with 24 bases in between. DNA of the CDR3: TGCAGCGTAGCAGGGTCGATTACAGGGAGTAGAGCTTTCTTT. Translation gives CSVAGSITGSRAFF. Full variable domain (missing parts from reference TRBV29-1 and TRBJ1-1): SAVISQKPSRDICQRGTSLTIQCQVDSQVTMMFWYRQQPGQSLTLIATANQGSEATYESGFVIDKFPISRPNLTFSTLTVSNMSPEDSSIYLCSVAGSITGSRAFFGQGTRLTVV.

This clone occurred a few times. The CDR3 DNA reads as TGTGCCAGTAGTATAGGTGGGAGACACACCGGGGAGCTGTTTTTT. It encodes CASSIGGRHTGELFF. The V and J genes are TRBV19 and TRBJ2-2; tentatively, D is TRBD2 (5 bases). The germline V gene has CDR1 LNHDA and CDR2 SQIVND (reference sequence). This CDR3 is 15 amino acids long. Trimming pared 1 base from V and 3 bases from J, leaving 9 bases between.

This rearrangement joins TRBV11-3 to TRBJ2-7, with D perhaps TRBD1 or TRBD2 (5 bases each). CDR3 size: 16 residues. The germline gives CDR1 SGHNT, CDR2 YENEEA. Trimming shortened V by 5 bases and J by 2 bases, and 19 bases separated the two germline ends. In DNA, the CDR3 is TGTGCCAGCAGCCCTGGGGGAAGAACAGTTACCTACGAGCAGTACTTC. This translates into CASSPGGRTVTYEQYF.

DNA for the CDR3: TGTGCCAGCAGCTCCCGGACATATGAGCAGTTCTTC. It yields the protein CASSSRTYEQFF. The chain employs TRBV7-2 and TRBJ2-1; maybe TRBD1 (5 bases). The germline gives CDR1 SGHTA, CDR2 FQGNSA. The CDR3 loop spans 12 amino acids. The V and J ends lost 4 bases and 8 bases respectively, with 9 bases between them.

The chain is built from TRBV7-9 and TRBJ2-1; tentatively, D is TRBD2 (7 bases). The length of the CDR3 is 12 residues. V was cut by 8 bases and J by 9 bases, with 14 bases left in between. The germline gives CDR1 SEHNR, CDR2 FQNEAQ (reference sequence). The CDR3, as DNA: TGTGCCAGCTGCCGGGGGGCTGGTGAGCAGTTCTTC. Translated, it gives CASCRGAGEQFF.

The V and J genes are TRBV6-1 and TRBJ1-2; D is unresolved. This CDR3 spans 13 amino acids. The germline CDR1 and CDR2 sequences are MNHNS and SASEGT. The V and J ends lost 2 bases and 8 bases respectively, with 12 bases between them. The CDR3 here is CASSESGFEGYTF. As DNA, the CDR3 is TGTGCCAGCAGTGAATCGGGTTTTGAAGGCTACACCTTC.

With respect to this clone: Other DNA sequences in the sample encode the same CDR3. This chain uses TRBV11-2 with TRBJ2-7, with 8 bases lining up with TRBD2. The CDR3 has 14 residues. V dropped 7 bases and J dropped 2; count of bases not matched to a gene: 7. CDR1 SGHAT and CDR2 FQNNGV come from the germline V gene. CDR3 protein: CASNFGGGPYEQYF. The CDR3 DNA is TGTGCCAGCAACTTCGGGGGGGGGCCCTACGAGCAGTACTTC.